These 26 T cell receptor beta chains share one sample of origin, sequenced in a study of cytomegalovirus exposure and HLA in healthy donors. The PCR was carried out with 60 Vbeta primers and 13 Jbeta primers. TCRdb keeps only in-frame clones here, not all; method: immunoSEQ multiplex PCR. The table lists under 200,000 clones, approximately 83% of them singletons. The specimen was PBMCs. All receptors come from a man aged 18 to 35 in good health and CMV-seropositive.

This chain joins TRBV5-1 and TRBJ1-1; no clear D. CDR1 is SGHRS and CDR2 is YFSETQ in the germline V gene. V was cut by 1 base and J by 2 bases, with 9 bases left in between. The CDR3 runs 14 residues. The CDR3 loop reads CASSLSGSNTEAFF. The CDR3 coding sequence is TGCGCCAGCAGCTTGTCGGGGTCCAACACTGAAGCTTTCTTT.

The chain employs TRBV7-8 and TRBJ2-1; D is possibly TRBD2 (6 bases). CDR3 length: 15 amino acids. Trimming left V 5 bases short and J 1 base short, with 12 bases between. The germline V gene encodes CDR1 SGHVS and CDR2 FQNEAQ. For the CDR3, the DNA is TGTGCCAGCAGCCTACGGGACTTTTCCTACAATGAGCAGTTCTTC. Translated: CASSLRDFSYNEQFF.

This clone appeared a single time. The chain carries TRBV5-4 and TRBJ2-3; 13 bases are a match to TRBD2. The germline V gene has CDR1 SGHNT and CDR2 YYREEE (reference sequence). The junction had 5 bases not matched to a gene; V was cut back by 4 bases and J by 0 bases. CDR3 length: 17 amino acids. CDR3 loop: CASSTRLAGGSTDTQYF. CDR3 nucleotides: TGTGCCAGCAGCACCAGACTAGCGGGGGGTAGCACAGATACGCAGTATTTT.

V gene TRBV30 combines with J gene TRBJ1-1; D is uncertain. Germline assignment: CDR1 GTSNPN and CDR2 SVGIG (reference sequence). V shed 3 bases and J shed 0 bases, with 8 bases lying between them. This CDR3 comprises 13 residues. Here the CDR3 reads CAWRRDMNTEAFF. As DNA, the CDR3 is TGTGCCTGGAGGCGCGACATGAACACTGAAGCTTTCTTT.

The V gene is TRBV13, the J gene TRBJ2-6; D call uncertain. The CDR3 has 13 amino acids. The germline CDR1 and CDR2 sequences are PRHDT and FYEKMQ (reference sequence). With 6 bases removed from V and 2 bases from J, the gap between germline ends came to 5 bases. CDR3 DNA: TGTGCCAGCAGGTCAGCTGGGGCCAACGTCCTGACTTTC. This gives the protein CASRSAGANVLTF.

The V gene is TRBV2, the J gene TRBJ2-7; D perhaps matches TRBD2 (7 bases). Trimming shortened V by 0 bases and J by 2 bases, and 17 bases separated the two germline ends. CDR1 and CDR2 from the germline V gene are SNHLY and FYNNEI. The CDR3 is made up of 17 amino acids. The CDR3 protein is CASSEAPTWGGPYEQYF. In DNA form, the CDR3 reads TGTGCCAGCAGTGAAGCGCCTACGTGGGGGGGCCCCTACGAGCAGTACTTC.

This clone has just a few counts. The chain employs TRBV10-1 and TRBJ2-7; no definite D call. The CDR3 runs 12 residues. Trimming removed 2 bases from V and 4 bases from J, with 6 bases in between. CDR1 WNHNN and CDR2 SYGVQD come from the germline V gene (reference sequence). The CDR3 loop reads CASSEPGYEQYF. CDR3 nucleotide sequence: TGCGCCAGCAGTGAGCCGGGTTACGAGCAGTACTTC.

This chain connects TRBV7-2 to TRBJ2-7, with 9 bases matching TRBD2. This CDR3 is 15 amino acids long. V shed 1 base, J shed 7 bases, and the junction held 8 bases outside the gene matches. The germline V gene has CDR1 SGHTA and CDR2 FQGNSA. CDR3: CASSLDPSGVGEQYF. CDR3 DNA: TGTGCCAGCAGCTTAGATCCTAGCGGGGTCGGTGAGCAGTACTTC. Together with reference TRBV7-2 and TRBJ2-7, the CDR3 gives the full variable domain: GAGVSQSPSNKVTEKGKDVELRCDPISGHTALYWYRQSLGQGLEFLIYFQGNSAPDKSGLPSDRFSAERTGGSVSTLTIQRTQQEDSAVYLCASSLDPSGVGEQYFGPGTRLTVT.

This chain links TRBV11-2 with TRBJ2-2, with TRBD2 as a possible D gene (5 bases). V was shortened by 11 bases and J by 4 bases, with 23 bases between the two germline ends. Germline CDR1 and CDR2: SGHAT and FQNNGV. This CDR3 spans 16 amino acids. The CDR3 here is CAVGEQLGVGTGELFF. CDR3 DNA sequence: TGTGCCGTCGGTGAACAGCTCGGGGTTGGCACCGGGGAGCTGTTTTTT.

V usage is TRBV2 and J usage is TRBJ2-7, with 8 bases matching TRBD1. CDR1 is SNHLY and CDR2 is FYNNEI in the germline V gene. V lost 10 bases, J lost 12 bases, and 23 bases stayed unmatched. This CDR3 is 15 amino acids long. The CDR3 loop reads CATQGFLTGQGDLYF. CDR3 coding DNA: TGTGCCACCCAGGGGTTCTTAACCGGACAGGGTGATCTGTACTTC.

The V and J genes are TRBV6-5 and TRBJ1-2; the match to TRBD1 covers 8 bases. CDR1 is MNHEY and CDR2 is SVGAGI in the germline V gene. The V gene end was trimmed by 0 bases and the J gene end by 7 bases; junction bases not matched to a gene: 7. This CDR3 comprises 15 residues. DNA of the CDR3: TGTGCCAGCAGTTACTCCCGGGACAGGAGCTCTGGCTACACCTTC. Encoded protein: CASSYSRDRSSGYTF.

The genes are TRBV11-2 and TRBJ2-5; TRBD2 matches at 8 bases. Per the germline V gene, CDR1 is SGHAT and CDR2 is FQNNGV. This CDR3 is built from 14 residues. Germline trimming cut 0 bases from V and 4 bases from J; bases unmatched to any gene: 1. The CDR3 loop reads CASSLDGGGETQYF. The CDR3 DNA follows: TGTGCCAGCAGCTTAGACGGGGGGGGAGAGACCCAGTACTTC.

This clone occurred a few times. The gene calls are TRBV14 and TRBJ1-1; D perhaps matches TRBD1 (6 bases). The CDR3 runs 13 residues. Trimming took 6 bases from V and 5 from J, leaving 13 bases between them. CDR1 SGHDN and CDR2 FVKESK come from the germline V gene. CDR3 sequence: CASRSGGATEAFF. CDR3 nucleotides: TGTGCCAGCAGGTCCGGGGGGGCAACTGAAGCTTTCTTT.

This chain joins TRBV7-2 and TRBJ2-3; 7 bases map to TRBD2. Unmatched junction bases numbered 13, after V lost 2 bases and J lost 5 bases. CDR3 length: 17 residues. Germline lookup yields CDR1 SGHTA and CDR2 FQGNSA. CDR3: CASSLNGGGSRGDTQYF. The CDR3 DNA sequence: TGTGCCAGCAGCTTAAATGGGGGGGGTTCGCGGGGAGATACGCAGTATTTT.

V usage is TRBV5-1 and J usage is TRBJ2-2; D call uncertain. V was shortened by 9 bases and J by 6 bases, with 18 bases between the two germline ends. CDR1 is SGHRS, CDR2 YFSETQ, per germline. The CDR3 totals 14 residues. Here the CDR3 DNA reads TGCGCCACCTCGTCTTTGGGCGTCTCCGGGGAGCTGTTTTTT. Amino acid sequence: CATSSLGVSGELFF. The complete variable domain, with remaining parts taken from reference TRBV5-1 and TRBJ2-2, reads KAGVTQTPRYLIKTRGQQVTLSCSPISGHRSVSWYQQTPGQGLQFLFEYFSETQRNKGNFPGRFSGRQFSNSRSEMNVSTLELGDSALYLCATSSLGVSGELFFGEGSRLTVL.

The chain links TRBV30 to TRBJ2-7; TRBD1 might be the D (5 bases). This CDR3 is built from 14 residues. The germline V gene has CDR1 GTSNPN and CDR2 SVGIG (reference sequence). Trimming shortened V by 4 bases and J by 2 bases, and 15 bases separated the two germline ends. As DNA, the CDR3 is TGTGCCTGGACCCCTCGACAGACCCCCTACGAGCAGTACTTC. It translates to CAWTPRQTPYEQYF.

The chain couples TRBV7-9 to TRBJ1-3; possible D gene TRBD1, 6 bases. The CDR3 is 17 residues long. V was pared by 2 bases and J by 0 bases, with 14 bases between. Germline CDR1 and CDR2: SEHNR and FQNEAQ (reference sequence). The CDR3 sequence: CASSLSQGSISGNTIYF. CDR3 DNA sequence: TGTGCCAGCAGCTTAAGCCAGGGGAGTATCTCTGGAAACACCATATATTTT.

The chain has TRBV5-1 and TRBJ1-1; D might be TRBD1 (6 bases). V was cut by 0 bases and J by 6 bases, with 12 bases left in between. The germline CDR1 and CDR2 sequences are SGHRS and YFSETQ. CDR3 length equals 14 residues. CDR3 nucleotide sequence: TGCGCCAGCAGCTTGGCTGGGGGCAGAGCTGAAGCTTTCTTT. This gives the protein CASSLAGGRAEAFF.

The chain carries TRBV5-4 and TRBJ2-1; 11 bases are a match to TRBD2. Losses at the gene ends were 3 bases for V and 1 base for J; bases not matched to a gene: 6. The CDR3 sequence is 17 residues long. Germline CDR1 and CDR2: SGHNT and YYREEE (reference sequence). This CDR3 reads CASSSPVAGGSYNEQFF. CDR3 bases: TGTGCCAGCAGCTCTCCTGTAGCGGGGGGGTCCTACAATGAGCAGTTCTTC. Full variable domain (remainder filled in from reference TRBV5-4 and TRBJ2-1): ETGVTQSPTHLIKTRGQQVTLRCSSQSGHNTVSWYQQALGQGPQFIFQYYREEENGRGNFPPRFSGLQFPNYSSELNVNALELDDSALYLCASSSPVAGGSYNEQFFGPGTRLTVL.

This chain links TRBV6-5 with TRBJ1-5; D may be TRBD1 (5 bases). V was clipped by 7 bases and J by 9 bases, with 13 bases between them. Germline loops: CDR1 MNHEY, CDR2 SVGAGI. The CDR3 loop spans 12 amino acids. The CDR3 sequence is CASNRRGMPQHF. Here the CDR3 DNA reads TGTGCCAGCAATAGAAGGGGTATGCCCCAGCATTTT.

This chain uses TRBV19 with TRBJ2-2; 7 bases fit TRBD2. The junction had 6 bases not matched to a gene; V was cut back by 1 base and J by 4 bases. This CDR3 region has 16 residues. CDR1 and CDR2 (germline): LNHDA, SQIVND (reference sequence). As DNA, the CDR3 is TGTGCCAGTAGTATAGGCGGCGGGGGACCCACCGGGGAGCTGTTTTTT. Encoded protein: CASSIGGGGPTGELFF.

This clone was seen just once. The chain has TRBV14 and TRBJ1-1; unclear D gene. Germline assignment: CDR1 SGHDN and CDR2 FVKESK. Trimming left V 5 bases short and J 1 base short, with 17 bases between. This CDR3 has 16 residues. This CDR3 is CASSSEGELGNTEAFF. In DNA form, the CDR3 reads TGTGCCAGCAGCTCTGAGGGTGAGTTAGGGAACACTGAAGCTTTCTTT.

Worth noting for this clone: The germline gene is not matched at one end of the junction; a read error may be the cause. The chain is built from TRBV7-9 and TRBJ1-6; D remains unclear. This CDR3 spans 16 amino acids. Germline V CDR1 and CDR2: SEHNR, FQNEAQ (reference sequence). The CDR3 sequence: CSSSLRKPSYNSPLHF. For the CDR3, the DNA is TGTTCCAGCAGCTTAAGAAAGCCGTCCTATAATTCACCCCTCCACTTT.

This chain uses TRBV19 with TRBJ2-4; D may be TRBD1 (6 bases). The CDR3 contains 15 residues. Per germline, CDR1 LNHDA and CDR2 SQIVND (reference sequence). V lost 1 base to trimming and J lost 4 bases, with 11 bases between them. The CDR3 nucleotides are TGTGCCAGTAGTATAGGGACAGCCGCTAAAAACATTCAGTACTTC. This encodes CASSIGTAAKNIQYF.

V and J are TRBV6-1 and TRBJ2-7; D unresolved. CDR1 MNHNS and CDR2 SASEGT come from the germline V gene. Trimming took off 10 bases at V and 5 bases at J, with 15 bases between the two ends. The CDR3 loop spans 12 amino acids. The CDR3 is CATQYILDEQYF. CDR3 DNA: TGTGCCACCCAATACATCCTCGACGAGCAGTACTTC.

The V gene is TRBV6-1, the J gene TRBJ1-1; D possibly corresponds to TRBD1 (5 bases). Trimming removed 7 bases from V and 0 bases from J, with 15 bases in between. The CDR3 runs 15 residues. Germline CDR1 reads MNHNS; CDR2 reads SASEGT. The CDR3 spells CASIFWGGLNTEAFF. As DNA, the CDR3 is TGTGCCAGCATCTTTTGGGGCGGCCTGAACACTGAAGCTTTCTTT.